This entry is about one TCR beta chain. No antigen is known for it. Trimming left V 1 base short and J 0 bases short, with 11 bases between. CDR3 length: 16 amino acids. The germline V gene has CDR1 SSHAT and CDR2 FNYEAQ (reference sequence). The data derive from a study of blood T cells in healthy people across ages. Healthy Caucasians from Russia aged about 6 to 100 served as donors. Each donor gave roughly 10 milliliters of peripheral blood. With a J-beta primer mix and a sample-barcoded 5' primer, a second PCR ran roughly 6 to 12 cycles. Researchers report that a template-switch adaptor with 12 random nucleotides tagged each cDNA molecule. TCRdb processed the 5' RACE reads anew with MiXCR; each CDR3 protein has one entry. The sample includes 550,000 to 600,000 distinct CDR3 sequences, approximately 27% seen only once; the top ten take around 18%. Whole-study findings and limits: A roughly linear fall in TCR beta diversity per million T cells was seen with increasing age.

The sample taken for sequencing was blood. The chain recombines TRBV7-7 with TRBJ2-3; D perhaps matches TRBD1 (5 bases). This sequence originates from a woman between 65 and 79 years old in good health. DNA for the CDR3: TGTGCCAGCAGCTTAGAAGGCAGGGCTAGCACAGATACGCAGTATTTT. Its translation: CASSLEGRASTDTQYF.